A single sample gave rise to the 15 T cell receptor beta chains below, sequenced in a study of T cell responses to AZD1222 COVID-19 vaccine. Generated by immunoSEQ multiplex PCR, the TCRdb table keeps only in-frame clones and is missing some. The sample shows about 130,000 clones, about 89% of them seen only once. Sample: peripheral blood, taken 28 days after the second AZD1222 dose. These receptors were taken from an adult who received the AZD1222 COVID-19 vaccine.

The chain couples TRBV10-2 to TRBJ1-6; D gene uncertain. In germline, CDR1 is WSHSY, CDR2 SAAADI. The V end was cut by 4 bases, the J end by 8 bases, with 12 bases between. The CDR3 contains 14 residues. CDR3 sequence: CASSGPEVHSPLHF. The CDR3 nucleotides are TGCGCCAGCAGTGGTCCAGAGGTTCATTCACCCCTCCACTTT.

The chain links TRBV27 to TRBJ2-5; no clear D gene. Germline V lookup: CDR1 MNHEY, CDR2 SMNVEV (reference sequence). Trimming left V 6 bases short and J 1 base short, with 9 bases between. The CDR3 consists of 13 residues. The CDR3 spells CASSLSRQETQYF. CDR3 nucleotides: TGTGCCAGCAGCCTCTCCCGCCAAGAGACCCAGTACTTC.

As concerns this clone: Other DNA variants within this sample encode the same CDR3. This chain uses TRBV3-1 (or the pseudogene TRBV3-2) with TRBJ2-1; 13 bases fit TRBD2. Germline values: CDR1 LGHDT, CDR2 YNNKEL (reference sequence). V lost 4 bases to trimming and J lost 3 bases; unmatched junction nucleotides: 6. The CDR3 runs to 17 residues. The CDR3 bases are TGTGCCAGCAGCCCTTGGACTAGCGGGGGATTCTACAATGAGCAGTTCTTC. Translated, it gives CASSPWTSGGFYNEQFF.

The DNA of the CDR3 is TGTGCCATCAGTAACACAGGGGGCTTCTCCTACGAGCAGTACTTC. Its protein is CAISNTGGFSYEQYF. The chain couples TRBV10-3 to TRBJ2-7; TRBD1 agrees at 9 bases. CDR3 length: 15 amino acids. V was pared by 5 bases and J by 0 bases, with 5 bases of the junction left unmatched. Per the germline V gene, CDR1 is ENHRY and CDR2 is SYGVKD.

The CDR3 DNA is TGTGCCAGCAGCCCGGGGCCCTACAATGAGCAGTTCTTC. Amino acid sequence: CASSPGPYNEQFF. This chain uses TRBV7-2 with TRBJ2-1; tentatively, D is TRBD1 or TRBD2 (5 bases each). Germline loops: CDR1 SGHTA, CDR2 FQGNSA. The V and J ends lost 5 bases and 2 bases respectively, with 7 bases between them. The CDR3 is made up of 13 amino acids.

The chain carries TRBV7-8 and TRBJ1-5; perhaps TRBD1 as D (5 bases). V lost 5 bases to trimming and J lost 7 bases, with 12 bases between them. The CDR3 consists of 13 residues. The germline CDR1 and CDR2 sequences are SGHVS and FQNEAQ. The DNA of the CDR3 is TGTGCCAGCAGCGCCCGGAAGGGGCAGCCCCAGCATTTT. It encodes CASSARKGQPQHF.

This chain uses TRBV9 with TRBJ2-3, with D hard to call. The CDR3 covers 13 residues. From germline, CDR1 is SGDLS and CDR2 YYNGEE. Trimming pared 4 bases from V and 1 base from J, leaving 7 bases between. The CDR3 DNA follows: TGTGCCAGCAGCTCGATTGGCACAGATACGCAGTATTTT. This encodes CASSSIGTDTQYF.

The chain is built from TRBV7-2 and TRBJ1-6, with a weak D call TRBD1 (5 bases). Germline loops: CDR1 SGHTA, CDR2 FQGNSA. The CDR3 spans 15 residues. Trimming removed 2 bases at V and 10 bases at J, with 15 bases between. For the CDR3, the DNA is TGTGCCAGCAGCTTACGTGGCGGTGAGGGGTCACCCCTCCACTTT. This gives the protein CASSLRGGEGSPLHF. Filled out from reference TRBV7-2 and TRBJ1-6, the complete variable domain reads GAGVSQSPSNKVTEKGKDVELRCDPISGHTALYWYRQSLGQGLEFLIYFQGNSAPDKSGLPSDRFSAERTGGSVSTLTIQRTQQEDSAVYLCASSLRGGEGSPLHFGNGTRLTVT.

The genes are TRBV19 and TRBJ2-1, with no clear D. The ends were cut back, 9 bases at V and 0 bases at J, with 6 bases in the middle. This CDR3 spans 12 amino acids. Germline CDR1 reads LNHDA; CDR2 reads SQIVND (reference sequence). DNA of the CDR3: TGTGCCAGCGCTAGCTCCTACAATGAGCAGTTCTTC. Translation gives CASASSYNEQFF. The entire variable domain, with the rest obtained from reference TRBV19 and TRBJ2-1, is as follows: DGGITQSPKYLFRKEGQNVTLSCEQNLNHDAMYWYRQDPGQGLRLIYYSQIVNDFQKGDIAEGYSVSREKKESFPLTVTSAQKNPTAFYLCASASSYNEQFFGPGTRLTVL.

J is TRBJ1-1 and V is TRBV6-2 or TRBV6-3, with D uncertain. Germline V CDR1 and CDR2: MNHEY, SVGEGT. V lost 0 bases, J lost 1 base, and 6 bases lay in between. The CDR3 loop spans 14 amino acids. CDR3 bases: TGTGCCAGCAGTTACTCAGCGGGGAACACTGAAGCTTTCTTT. Protein sequence: CASSYSAGNTEAFF.

The chain carries TRBV7-8 and TRBJ2-5; D call uncertain. Trimming removed 5 bases at V and 1 base at J, with 11 bases between. In germline, CDR1 is SGHVS, CDR2 FQNEAQ. The CDR3 is 14 residues long. CDR3 coding DNA: TGTGCCAGCAGCCTATCTACGGTCCAAGAGACCCAGTACTTC. It specifies CASSLSTVQETQYF. The whole variable domain, filled in from reference TRBV7-8 and TRBJ2-5, reads GAGVSQSPRYKVAKRGQDVALRCDPISGHVSLFWYQQALGQGPEFLTYFQNEAQLDKSGLPSDRFFAERPEGSVSTLKIQRTQQEDSAVYLCASSLSTVQETQYFGPGTRLLVL.

Here the CDR3 reads CASRKQVKFYGYTF. In nucleotides, the CDR3 is TGTGCCAGCAGGAAACAGGTCAAGTTCTATGGCTACACCTTC. V and J are TRBV6-7 and TRBJ1-2, with a tentative D call TRBD1 (5 bases). TRBV6-7 is assigned to the ORF class and has an uncertain function. V lost 6 bases and J 4 bases, leaving 15 bases between the germline ends. The CDR3 extends over 14 amino acids.

The V call is TRBV10-3, the J call TRBJ1-5; D is perhaps TRBD1 (5 bases). Germline CDR1 and CDR2: ENHRY and SYGVKD. V lost 0 bases, J lost 12 bases, and 12 bases lay in between. The CDR3 loop spans 13 amino acids. The CDR3: CAISESDNRIQHF. The CDR3 nucleotides are TGTGCCATCAGTGAGTCGGACAATCGGATCCAGCATTTT.

The chain joins TRBV10-3 to TRBJ1-6; D is uncertain. CDR3 length: 13 amino acids. The ends were cut back, 10 bases at V and 6 bases at J, with 13 bases in the middle. Germline CDR1 ENHRY, CDR2 SYGVKD. CDR3 protein: CATWSTVNSPLHF. CDR3 nucleotides: TGTGCCACCTGGTCCACAGTTAATTCACCCCTCCACTTT.

The DNA of the CDR3 is TGTGCCAGCAGTTTATTCGCTAGCGGGGGGAGTTCTGAGCAGTTCTTC. This codes for CASSLFASGGSSEQFF. The chain combines TRBV27 with TRBJ2-1, with TRBD2 identical over 11 bases. This CDR3 region has 16 residues. In germline, CDR1 is MNHEY, CDR2 SMNVEV (reference sequence). V lost 1 base and J lost 9; bases outside the gene matches: 8.